Given below is one TCR beta chain in context. The antigen is unknown. These data are taken from a study of shared clonotypes between healthy human individuals. The assay ran at deep level. An approximately 220 ng quantity of DNA, roughly 29,000 T cell genomes, went into the sorted-subset replicate PCRs. The data were produced by immunoSEQ multiplex PCR, yet TCRdb's version contains in-frame clones alone and is incomplete. The sample yields about 2.4 million clones, about 92% seen once. General study findings and limits: Clonotypes which were not shared had lower generation probabilities than clonotypes that all four donors shared.

The V end lost 7 bases, the J end lost 5 bases, and 20 bases lay between the germline ends. Germline-derived CDR1 and CDR2 are SNHLY and FYNNEI. CDR3 size: 15 residues. The sequenced sample was naive CD4+ T cells sorted from blood. Sample subset: CD45RA+ positively selected. The J gene is TRBJ2-5, the V gene TRBV2, with D possibly TRBD1 on 6 matching bases. The clonotype originates from a man between 18 and 35 years old in good health. CDR3 nucleotides: TGTGCCAGCACTGTGACAGGAAGGGAATCGGAGACCCAGTACTTC. Encoded protein: CASTVTGRESETQYF.